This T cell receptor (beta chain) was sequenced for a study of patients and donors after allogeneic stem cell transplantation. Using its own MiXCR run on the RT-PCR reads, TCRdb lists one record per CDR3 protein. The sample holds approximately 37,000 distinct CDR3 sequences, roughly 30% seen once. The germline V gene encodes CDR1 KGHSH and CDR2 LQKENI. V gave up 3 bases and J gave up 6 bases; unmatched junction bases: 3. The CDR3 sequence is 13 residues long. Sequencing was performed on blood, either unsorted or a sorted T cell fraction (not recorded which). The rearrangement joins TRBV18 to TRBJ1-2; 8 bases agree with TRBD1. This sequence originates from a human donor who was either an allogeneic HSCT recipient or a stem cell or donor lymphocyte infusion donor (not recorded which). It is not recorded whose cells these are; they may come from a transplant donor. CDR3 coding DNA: TGTGCCAGCTCACCGGACAGGGAACATGGCTACACCTTC. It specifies CASSPDREHGYTF. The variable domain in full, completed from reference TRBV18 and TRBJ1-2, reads NAGVMQNPRHLVRRRGQEARLRCSPMKGHSHVYWYRQLPEEGLKFMVYLQKENIIDESGMPKERFSAEFPKEGPSILRIQQVVRGDSAAYFCASSPDREHGYTFGSGTRLTVV.